The rows below give T cell receptor beta chains drawn from one sample of a study of OX40 agonist ivuxolimab in advanced cancers. TCRdb's table, derived via immunoSEQ multiplex PCR, lists solely in-frame clones and lacks some. Here the sample spans about 54,000 clones, approximately 90% being singletons. Sequenced material: CD4+ or CD8+ T cells sorted from blood, taken in a trial of the OX40 agonist ivuxolimab. The source is an adult with an advanced solid tumor such as melanoma, head and neck, liver or kidney cancer. Both conserved end residues are part of each CDR3. Each record gives: clone size, V gene, D gene, J gene, CDR3 protein, CDR3 DNA. The D gene is left open where the match is weak. Size is omitted from some rows. Given values are once, few, many or a class for expanded clones.

size: NA; V: TRBV10-2; D: NA; J: TRBJ2-5; CDR3: CASSADSSQETQYF; DNA: TGCGCCAGCAGTGCCGATAGCTCCCAAGAGACCCAGTACTTC
size: NA; V: TRBV14; D: NA; J: TRBJ2-3; CDR3: CASSPRASLGGTDTQYF; DNA: TGTGCCAGCAGCCCCCGGGCTAGCCTAGGGGGCACAGATACGCAGTATTTT
size: few; V: TRBV5-5; D: NA; J: TRBJ1-1; CDR3: CASSLGQSTEAFF; DNA: TGTGCCAGCAGCTTGGGACAGAGTACTGAAGCTTTCTTT
size: NA; V: TRBV9; D: TRBD1; J: TRBJ1-2; CDR3: CASSVADREAEGYTF; DNA: TGTGCCAGCAGCGTAGCTGACAGGGAGGCTGAAGGCTACACCTTC
size: once; V: TRBV7-8; D: NA; J: TRBJ2-3; CDR3: CASSLGARARPSTDTQYF; DNA: TGTGCCAGCAGCTTAGGGGCGCGAGCGCGTCCTAGCACAGATACGCAGTATTTT
size: NA; V: TRBV19; D: NA; J: TRBJ2-1; CDR3: CASSISIEGSNEQFF; DNA: TGTGCCAGTAGTATAAGCATAGAGGGTTCGAATGAGCAGTTCTTC
size: NA; V: TRBV27; D: TRBD2; J: TRBJ2-5; CDR3: CASSPLGLAGTGTQYF; DNA: TGTGCCAGCAGCCCGCTCGGACTAGCGGGAACCGGGACCCAGTACTTC
size: NA; V: TRBV7-3; D: TRBD1; J: TRBJ2-2; CDR3: CASSSPTGDATGELFF; DNA: TGTGCCAGCAGTTCCCCGACAGGGGATGCTACCGGGGAGCTGTTTTTT
size: NA; V: TRBV9; D: TRBD1; J: TRBJ1-2; CDR3: CASSVDGTGVYGYTF; DNA: TGTGCCAGCAGCGTAGACGGGACAGGTGTCTATGGCTACACCTTC
size: NA; V: TRBV4-1; D: NA; J: TRBJ2-7; CDR3: CASSQDLRQSSYEQYF; DNA: TGCGCCAGCAGCCAAGATTTGAGACAGAGTTCCTACGAGCAGTACTTC
size: NA; V: TRBV6-1; D: NA; J: TRBJ1-3; CDR3: CASNRAGNTIYF; DNA: TGTGCCAGCAACAGGGCTGGAAACACCATATATTTT
size: NA; V: TRBV5-4; D: NA; J: TRBJ2-1; CDR3: CASGRTYNEQFF; DNA: TGTGCCAGCGGACGGACCTACAATGAGCAGTTCTTC
size: NA; V: TRBV7-3; D: NA; J: TRBJ2-3; CDR3: CASSLIPGHEGDTQYF; DNA: TGTGCCAGCAGCTTAATCCCAGGACACGAGGGAGATACGCAGTATTTT
size: NA; V: TRBV6-5; D: NA; J: TRBJ2-2; CDR3: CASSSAFYTGELFF; DNA: TGTGCCAGCAGTTCCGCCTTTTACACCGGGGAGCTGTTTTTT
size: NA; V: TRBV29-1; D: NA; J: TRBJ1-2; CDR3: CSVEVQAGYTF; DNA: TGCAGCGTTGAAGTTCAGGCCGGCTACACCTTC
size: NA; V: TRBV7-3; D: TRBD1; J: TRBJ2-3; CDR3: CASSPKIQGASTDTQYF; DNA: TGTGCCAGCAGCCCAAAAATACAGGGGGCAAGCACAGATACGCAGTATTTT
size: NA; V: TRBV10-3; D: TRBD1; J: TRBJ1-2; CDR3: CAISEQGAPSSYTF; DNA: TGTGCCATCAGTGAGCAGGGGGCACCCTCTAGCTACACCTTC
size: few; V: TRBV13; D: NA; J: TRBJ2-3; CDR3: CASRPRNAHTDTQYF; DNA: TGTGCCAGCAGGCCCAGGAACGCTCACACAGATACGCAGTATTTT
size: NA; V: TRBV15; D: TRBD1; J: TRBJ2-4; CDR3: CATSPSGGVLKNIQYF; DNA: TGTGCCACCAGCCCCTCAGGGGGCGTCCTAAAAAACATTCAGTACTTC
size: NA; V: TRBV6-5; D: NA; J: TRBJ2-7; CDR3: CASSYYRENEQYF; DNA: TGTGCCAGCAGTTATTACAGGGAGAACGAGCAGTACTTC
size: NA; V: TRBV28; D: NA; J: TRBJ2-7; CDR3: CASSPPRTGLGEQYF; DNA: TGTGCCAGCAGTCCCCCACGCACAGGGTTGGGGGAGCAGTACTTC
size: NA; V: TRBV4-1; D: NA; J: TRBJ2-1; CDR3: CASSQLIPSGSSYNEQFF; DNA: TGCGCCAGCAGCCAACTCATACCGAGTGGAAGCTCCTACAATGAGCAGTTCTTC
size: NA; V: TRBV29-1; D: NA; J: TRBJ2-3; CDR3: CSVEGSREGTDTQYF; DNA: TGCAGCGTTGAAGGGTCCAGGGAAGGGACAGATACGCAGTATTTT
size: NA; V: TRBV28; D: TRBD2; J: TRBJ2-3; CDR3: CASRLTSGGTHTQYF; DNA: TGTGCCAGCAGGCTTACTAGCGGGGGGACGCATACGCAGTATTTT
size: NA; V: TRBV7-3; D: TRBD1; J: TRBJ2-6; CDR3: CASSIPGTAGANVLTF; DNA: TGTGCCAGCAGCATACCGGGGACAGCTGGGGCCAACGTCCTGACTTTC
size: NA; V: TRBV4-3; D: NA; J: TRBJ2-2; CDR3: CASSQEHSASFAGELFF; DNA: TGCGCCAGCAGCCAAGAACACTCGGCCAGTTTCGCCGGGGAGCTGTTTTTT
size: NA; V: TRBV4-3; D: NA; J: TRBJ2-7; CDR3: CASSQADSYEQYF; DNA: TGCGCCAGCAGCCAAGCCGACAGCTACGAGCAGTACTTC
size: once; V: TRBV27; D: NA; J: TRBJ2-7; CDR3: CASKQLDREGSYEQYF; DNA: TGTGCCAGCAAACAATTGGACAGGGAGGGCTCCTACGAGCAGTACTTC
size: NA; V: TRBV7-8; D: NA; J: TRBJ2-1; CDR3: CASSSTGGGWNEQFF; DNA: TGTGCCAGCAGCTCGACTGGAGGGGGGTGGAATGAGCAGTTCTTC
size: once; V: TRBV6-4; D: TRBD2; J: TRBJ2-1; CDR3: CASSVLAGAGNEQFF; DNA: TGTGCCAGCAGCGTACTAGCGGGAGCGGGCAATGAGCAGTTCTTC
size: NA; V: TRBV6-1; D: NA; J: TRBJ1-2; CDR3: CASSDAVYTF; DNA: TGTGCCAGCAGTGATGCGGTCTACACCTTC
size: NA; V: TRBV30; D: NA; J: TRBJ2-1; CDR3: CAWSLTHNEQFF; DNA: TGTGCCTGGAGTTTGACTCACAATGAGCAGTTCTTC
size: once; V: TRBV27; D: NA; J: TRBJ1-1; CDR3: CASKLLGGHTEAFF; DNA: TGTGCCAGCAAACTCTTAGGCGGTCACACTGAAGCTTTCTTT
size: NA; V: TRBV28; D: NA; J: TRBJ2-2; CDR3: CASSWGRTNTGELFF; DNA: TGTGCCAGCAGTTGGGGACGGACGAACACCGGGGAGCTGTTTTTT
size: NA; V: TRBV7-2; D: TRBD1; J: TRBJ1-4; CDR3: CASSSTGVSTNEKLFF; DNA: TGTGCCAGCAGCTCCACAGGGGTCTCAACTAATGAAAAACTGTTTTTT
size: NA; V: TRBV27; D: TRBD2; J: TRBJ2-1; CDR3: CASSLAAGGVPEQFF; DNA: TGTGCCAGCAGTTTAGCAGCGGGGGGCGTGCCTGAGCAGTTCTTC
size: NA; V: TRBV5-8; D: TRBD2; J: TRBJ2-1; CDR3: CASSPDSTSGRMQGEQFF; DNA: TGTGCCAGCAGCCCGGACTCGACTAGCGGGAGGATGCAGGGTGAGCAGTTCTTC
size: NA; V: TRBV7-2; D: NA; J: TRBJ2-5; CDR3: CASSLGEASAETQYF; DNA: TGTGCCAGCAGCTTAGGAGAGGCTAGCGCAGAGACCCAGTACTTC
size: NA; V: TRBV30; D: NA; J: TRBJ2-3; CDR3: CAWSDRLTDTQYF; DNA: TGTGCCTGGAGTGACCGCCTAACAGATACGCAGTATTTT
size: once; V: TRBV7-7; D: TRBD1; J: TRBJ2-2; CDR3: CASSLNVWEGQGWTGELFF; DNA: TGTGCTAGCAGCTTAAACGTCTGGGAGGGACAGGGATGGACCGGGGAGCTGTTTTTT
size: NA; V: TRBV29-1; D: NA; J: TRBJ1-3; CDR3: CSCRDSGNTIYF; DNA: TGCAGCTGCCGGGACTCTGGAAACACCATATATTTT
size: NA; V: TRBV6-4; D: NA; J: TRBJ2-1; CDR3: CASSPGLERLNEQFF; DNA: TGTGCCAGCAGTCCGGGACTCGAACGGCTCAATGAGCAGTTCTTC
size: NA; V: TRBV6-1; D: NA; J: TRBJ2-1; CDR3: CASSPDENEQFF; DNA: TGTGCCAGCTCCCCTGATGAGAATGAGCAGTTCTTC
size: NA; V: TRBV7-2; D: TRBD2; J: TRBJ2-1; CDR3: CASSQTLAGGLFNEQFF; DNA: TGTGCCAGCAGCCAAACACTAGCGGGGGGGCTCTTCAATGAGCAGTTCTTC
size: NA; V: TRBV27; D: NA; J: TRBJ2-7; CDR3: CASSSRQGPHEQYF; DNA: TGTGCCAGCAGTTCTCGACAAGGCCCACATGAGCAGTACTTC